A selection of T cell receptor beta chains follows, all from one sample in a study of cytomegalovirus exposure and HLA in healthy donors. Repertoires were generated with immunoSEQ multiplex PCR, while TCRdb's copy carries only in-frame clones and drops some. The data contain roughly 290,000 clones, 80% of them singletons. Sequenced: PBMCs. These receptors all come from a girl aged 2-10 years in good health and CMV-seronegative. Each CDR3 is given with its conserved first and last residue. D genes are given only for firm matches. Only part of the rows carry a size: once, few, many, or a class if the clone is expanded.

>TRBJ1-2|NA|TRBV28|NA
CASSFIPTGNYGYTF
TGTGCCAGCAGTTTCATCCCGACAGGAAACTATGGCTACACCTTC
>TRBJ1-1|NA|TRBV6-1|NA
CASRTREGNTEAFF
TGTGCCAGCAGGACCAGGGAAGGGAACACTGAAGCTTTCTTT
>TRBJ1-2|once|TRBV5-8|NA
CASRPPGPAFDYGYTF
TGTGCCAGCAGACCTCCGGGTCCCGCCTTTGACTATGGCTACACCTTC
>TRBJ1-2|NA|TRBV10-3|TRBD1
CAISGGQGNYGYTF
TGTGCCATCAGTGGGGGACAGGGTAACTATGGCTACACCTTC
>TRBJ2-1|NA|TRBV9|TRBD2
CASSGAGGPYNEQFF
TGTGCCAGCAGCGGAGCGGGGGGGCCCTACAATGAGCAGTTCTTC
>TRBJ1-1|NA|TRBV28|NA
CASSPGGEGITEAFF
TGTGCCAGCAGTCCGGGCGGGGAGGGAATCACTGAAGCTTTCTTT
>TRBJ1-2|NA|TRBV28|TRBD1
CASSLLDRGYYGYTF
TGTGCCAGCAGTTTACTGGACAGGGGGTACTATGGCTACACCTTC
>TRBJ2-2|NA|TRBV10-3|TRBD2
CAIKMRDRGPPGLAGGWDTGELFF
TGTGCCATCAAGATGCGGGACAGGGGACCACCGGGACTAGCGGGAGGTTGGGACACCGGGGAGCTGTTTTTT
>TRBJ2-7|few|TRBV10-3|TRBD2
CAISESGLAGRRTYEQYF
TGTGCCATCAGTGAGTCGGGACTAGCGGGACGGCGGACCTACGAGCAGTACTTC
>TRBJ1-5|few|TRBV18|NA
CASSPSEGNQPQHF
TGTGCCAGCTCACCATCGGAGGGGAATCAGCCCCAGCATTTT
>TRBJ1-1|NA|TRBV5-6|NA
CASSLLELNTEAFF
TGTGCCAGCAGCTTGTTAGAATTGAACACTGAAGCTTTCTTT
>TRBJ1-1|NA|TRBV7-6|NA
CASALGYPRGEAFF
TGTGCCAGCGCGTTAGGGTACCCTAGGGGCGAAGCTTTCTTT
>TRBJ2-3|NA|TRBV5-5|NA
CASSLGGAVPDTQYF
TGTGCCAGCAGCTTGGGGGGAGCGGTCCCAGATACGCAGTATTTT
>TRBJ2-5|NA|TRBV28|NA
CASSLPSETQYF
TGTGCCAGCAGTTTACCCAGTGAGACCCAGTACTTC
>TRBJ2-1|NA|TRBV30|NA
CAWRDRNEQFF
TGTGCCTGGAGAGACAGAAATGAGCAGTTCTTC
>TRBJ2-5|NA|TRBV7-2|NA
CASSLRGEDQYF
TGTGCCAGCAGCTTAAGAGGCGAGGACCAGTACTTC
>TRBJ2-7|NA|TRBV27|TRBD2
CASSLLRGSSLYEQYF
TGTGCCAGCAGTTTACTGCGCGGGAGTAGTCTCTACGAGCAGTACTTC
>TRBJ1-2|NA|TRBV5-5|NA
CASSFPRVDGYTF
TGTGCCAGCAGCTTCCCTCGTGTAGATGGCTACACCTTC
>TRBJ1-2|NA|TRBV4-1|NA
CASSLRQRQTNYGYTF
TGCGCCAGCAGCCTCCGACAAAGACAGACGAACTATGGCTACACCTTC
>TRBJ1-2|NA|TRBV6-1|NA
CASSLDRGGYTF
TGTGCCAGCAGTTTGGACAGAGGTGGCTACACCTTC
>TRBJ2-7|NA|TRBV9|TRBD1
CASSVQGDHEQYF
TGTGCCAGCAGCGTACAGGGGGACCACGAGCAGTACTTC
>TRBJ2-7|NA|TRBV4-2|NA
CASSHGRGYEQYF
TGTGCCAGCAGCCACGGCAGGGGCTACGAGCAGTACTTC
>TRBJ1-3|NA|TRBV15|TRBD1
CATSRARTGPGNTIYF
TGTGCCACCAGCAGAGCGAGGACAGGGCCAGGAAACACCATATATTTT
>TRBJ1-5|NA|TRBV21-1|NA
CASSPPKPHQPQHF
TGTGCCAGCAGCCCCCCCAAGCCGCATCAGCCCCAGCATTTT
>TRBJ1-5|NA|TRBV6-1|NA
CASWGHSNQPQHF
TGTGCCAGCTGGGGGCATAGCAATCAGCCCCAGCATTTT
>TRBJ2-7|NA|TRBV10-1|NA
CASLSLIRDEQYF
TGCGCCAGCCTAAGTCTAATTCGGGACGAGCAGTACTTC
>TRBJ2-1|NA|TRBV6-6|NA
CASSSSYEQFF
TGTGCCAGCAGTTCGAGTTATGAGCAGTTCTTC
>TRBJ1-5|once|TRBV2|TRBD1
CASSLDGTGMNQPQHF
TGTGCCAGCAGTCTGGACGGGACAGGGATGAATCAGCCCCAGCATTTT
>TRBJ1-1|once|TRBV4-1|NA
CASSQGAHRLRNTEAFF
TGCGCCAGCAGCCAAGGGGCCCACCGACTACGGAACACTGAAGCTTTCTTT
>TRBJ2-7|NA|TRBV4-2|NA
CASSHGGITYEQYF
TGTGCCAGCAGCCATGGAGGGATCACCTACGAGCAGTACTTC
>TRBJ2-5|once|TRBV6-5|TRBD2
CASTNVASGQETQYF
TGTGCCAGCACTAACGTGGCTAGCGGCCAAGAGACCCAGTACTTC
>TRBJ2-7|once|TRBV11-2|NA
CASSLGDARTPYF
TGTGCCAGCAGCTTAGGAGACGCCCGGACACCTTACTTC
>TRBJ2-5|few|TRBV10-3|NA
CAISEGQQETQYF
TGTGCCATCAGTGAGGGGCAGCAAGAGACCCAGTACTTC
>TRBJ1-2|NA|TRBV19|TRBD1
CASSILPTGPYGYTF
TGTGCCAGTAGTATCCTCCCGACAGGGCCCTATGGCTACACCTTC
>TRBJ1-3|NA|TRBV11-2|TRBD1
CASSFTRTGSSGNTIYF
TGTGCCAGCAGCTTTACTAGGACAGGCAGCTCTGGAAACACCATATATTTT